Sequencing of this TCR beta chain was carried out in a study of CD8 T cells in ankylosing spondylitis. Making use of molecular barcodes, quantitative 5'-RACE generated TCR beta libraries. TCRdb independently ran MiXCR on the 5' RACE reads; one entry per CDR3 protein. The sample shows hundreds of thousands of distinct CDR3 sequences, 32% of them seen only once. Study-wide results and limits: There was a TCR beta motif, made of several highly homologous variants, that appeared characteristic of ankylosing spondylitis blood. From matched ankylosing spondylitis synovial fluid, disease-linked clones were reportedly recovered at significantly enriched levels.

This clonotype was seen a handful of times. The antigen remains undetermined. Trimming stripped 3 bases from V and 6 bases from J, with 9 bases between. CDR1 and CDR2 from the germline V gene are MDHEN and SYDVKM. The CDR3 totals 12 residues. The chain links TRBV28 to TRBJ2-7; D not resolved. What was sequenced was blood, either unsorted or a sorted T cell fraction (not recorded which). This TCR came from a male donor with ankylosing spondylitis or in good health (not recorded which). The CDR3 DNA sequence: TGTGCCAGCAGTTTTGTAGGGTTCGAGCAGTACTTC. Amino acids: CASSFVGFEQYF.